The entry below gives a single T cell receptor beta chain sequence along with its context. The target antigen is unknown. The source of the sample is a study of T cell responses to AZD1222 COVID-19 vaccine. Findings of the study overall: Spike regions recognized by vaccine-associated CD4 TCRs spanned the protein, led by 160-218 and 743-854. Nearly half of spike-specific TCRs reportedly target variant regions that are unmutated in the B.1.351 and B.1.1.7 variants. Recipients of two AZD1222 doses showed rising Spike-specific TCR breadth and depth. Recipients of AZD1222 seropositive at baseline numbered only 5 to 7.

Clones were sequenced by immunoSEQ multiplex PCR, and TCRdb holds only the in-frame ones, with some missing. Among roughly 140,000 clones listed, roughly 91% were seen once. The clonotype originates from an adult in good health. The material was peripheral blood, obtained on day 0 of AZD1222 vaccination.

Here the CDR3 reads CASIKGSEPYEQYF. In DNA form, the CDR3 reads TGTGCCAGCATAAAGGGGTCAGAGCCTTACGAGCAGTACTTC. The chain employs TRBV6-5 and TRBJ2-7, with D possibly being TRBD1 (5 bases). There are 14 residues in the CDR3. The V end lost 7 bases, the J end lost 4 bases, and 17 bases lay between the germline ends. The germline gives CDR1 MNHEY, CDR2 SVGAGI.